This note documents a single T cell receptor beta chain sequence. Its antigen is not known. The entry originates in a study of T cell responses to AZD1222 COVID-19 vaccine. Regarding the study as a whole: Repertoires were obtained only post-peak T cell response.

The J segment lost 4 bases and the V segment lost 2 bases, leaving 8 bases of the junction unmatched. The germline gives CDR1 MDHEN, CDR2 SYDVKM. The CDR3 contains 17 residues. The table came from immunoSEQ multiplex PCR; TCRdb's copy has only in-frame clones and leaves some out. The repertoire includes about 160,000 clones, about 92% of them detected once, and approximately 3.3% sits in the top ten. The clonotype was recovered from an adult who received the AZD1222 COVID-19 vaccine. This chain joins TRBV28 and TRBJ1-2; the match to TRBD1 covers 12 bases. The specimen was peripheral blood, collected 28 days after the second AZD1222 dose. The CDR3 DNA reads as TGTGCCAGCAGTTTAGAAGGGACAGGGGGCACCAGCTATGGCTACACCTTC. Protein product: CASSLEGTGGTSYGYTF.